These 21 T cell receptor beta chains were all obtained from the same sample, sequenced in a study of blood T cell repertoires in COVID-19. Sequencing was performed with immunoSEQ multiplex PCR; in TCRdb, only in-frame clones are kept and a portion is missing. The sample has approximately 240,000 clones, about 88% seen once. Sample: peripheral blood. The receptors were sampled from a woman between 35 and 50 years old who had recovered from COVID-19.

The rearrangement joins TRBV4-3 to TRBJ2-1; 11 bases line up with TRBD2. The V and J ends lost 0 bases and 3 bases, in that order; junction bases with no gene match: 7. The germline CDR1 and CDR2 sequences are LGHNA and YSLEER. This CDR3 has 18 residues. DNA for the CDR3: TGCGCCAGCAGCCAAGATCCCCCGACTAGCGGGGACTACAATGAGCAGTTCTTC. Translation: CASSQDPPTSGDYNEQFF.

The chain carries TRBV24-1 and TRBJ2-3; the match to TRBD2 covers 10 bases. CDR1 is KGHDR, CDR2 SFDVKD, per germline. CDR3 length: 18 amino acids. V shed 1 base, J shed 3 bases, and the junction held 9 bases outside the gene matches. CDR3 in DNA: TGTGCCACCAGTGATTTAGCGGGAGGGCCGAGGGGAACAGATACGCAGTATTTT. Protein: CATSDLAGGPRGTDTQYF.

This clone was seen a single time. The chain carries TRBV4-1 and TRBJ2-7; possible D gene TRBD1, 6 bases. Germline loops: CDR1 MGHRA, CDR2 YSYEKL. The CDR3 covers 15 residues. V lost 0 bases to trimming and J lost 5 bases, with 14 bases between them. The CDR3 loop reads CASSQEENRAHEQYF. As DNA, the CDR3 is TGCGCCAGCAGCCAAGAGGAGAACAGGGCGCACGAGCAGTACTTC.

The chain is built from TRBV7-9 and TRBJ1-3; 11 bases line up with TRBD1. J gave up 0 bases and V 5 bases, and 3 bases lay outside the gene matches. The germline CDR1 and CDR2 sequences are SEHNR and FQNEAQ (reference sequence). CDR3 size: 16 residues. The CDR3 DNA reads as TGTGCCAGCAGCCGCGGGACAGGGGGCTCTGGAAACACCATATATTTT. Translated: CASSRGTGGSGNTIYF.

The chain uses TRBV4-2 and TRBJ1-1, with 8 bases fitting TRBD1. CDR3 length equals 14 residues. J gave up 5 bases and V 0 bases, and 2 bases lay outside the gene matches. Germline V CDR1 and CDR2: LGHNA, YNFKEQ. Written as DNA, the CDR3 is TGTGCCAGCAGCCAAGACACAGGGGGAACTGAAGCTTTCTTT. Protein product: CASSQDTGGTEAFF.

The chain uses TRBV3-1 (or the pseudogene TRBV3-2) and TRBJ2-5; 11 bases are shared with TRBD2. The CDR3 spans 15 residues. CDR1 and CDR2 (germline): LGHDT, YNNKEL (reference sequence). Germline trimming cut 5 bases from V and 5 bases from J; bases unmatched to any gene: 7. The CDR3 coding sequence is TGTGCCAGCAGCTCCTCACTAGCGGGAGTGGAGACCCAGTACTTC. Its protein is CASSSSLAGVETQYF.

This clone was seen a single time. This chain uses TRBV20-1 with TRBJ2-1; D uncertain. Trimming left V 6 bases short and J 0 bases short, with 3 bases between. The CDR3 has 11 amino acids. CDR1 and CDR2 (germline): DFQATT, SNEGSKA (reference sequence). In nucleotides, the CDR3 is TGCAGTGCGAGCTCCTACAATGAGCAGTTCTTC. Protein: CSASSYNEQFF.

This chain links TRBV5-1 with TRBJ2-5; 7 bases line up with TRBD1. CDR3 size: 15 residues. CDR1 is SGHRS, CDR2 YFSETQ, per germline. V shed 0 bases and J 4 bases; nucleotides not matched to a gene: 6. The CDR3 loop reads CASSLAAGGVETQYF. CDR3 coding DNA: TGCGCCAGCAGCTTGGCTGCAGGGGGTGTAGAGACCCAGTACTTC.

The chain links TRBV5-1 to TRBJ2-7; 7 bases fit TRBD2. The germline gives CDR1 SGHRS, CDR2 YFSETQ. Trimming took 2 bases from V and 5 from J; bases not matched to a gene: 7. This CDR3 has 14 residues. DNA for the CDR3: TGCGCCAGCAGCTTCGGCGGGAGTAACGACGAGCAGTACTTC. This gives the protein CASSFGGSNDEQYF. Variable domain in full (rest from reference TRBV5-1 and TRBJ2-7): KAGVTQTPRYLIKTRGQQVTLSCSPISGHRSVSWYQQTPGQGLQFLFEYFSETQRNKGNFPGRFSGRQFSNSRSEMNVSTLELGDSALYLCASSFGGSNDEQYFGPGTRLTVT.

V and J are TRBV6-2 or TRBV6-3 and TRBJ2-2, with 8 bases that match TRBD2. The CDR3 extends over 14 amino acids. CDR1 and CDR2 (germline): MNHEY, SVGEGT. V dropped 2 bases and J dropped 4; count of bases not matched to a gene: 0. The CDR3 is CASSYGTSTGELFF. The CDR3 DNA reads as TGTGCCAGCAGTTACGGGACTAGCACCGGGGAGCTGTTTTTT.

The CDR3 coding sequence is TGTGCCAGCAGCCCAACTCCGGGACTAGCGGGTTCCTACGAGCAGTACTTC. Translated: CASSPTPGLAGSYEQYF. J is TRBJ2-7 and V is TRBV11-2; 12 bases line up with TRBD2. CDR1 is SGHAT and CDR2 is FQNNGV in the germline V gene. The CDR3 consists of 17 residues. J was trimmed by 1 base and V by 5 bases; bases with no gene match: 9.

The chain combines TRBV3-1 (or the pseudogene TRBV3-2) with TRBJ2-1; 10 bases are a match to TRBD2. Per germline, CDR1 LGHDT and CDR2 YNNKEL (reference sequence). This CDR3 is 16 amino acids long. V shed 1 base and J 2 bases; nucleotides not matched to a gene: 2. The CDR3 reads CASSQVGLAAYNEQFF. The CDR3 coding sequence is TGTGCCAGCAGCCAAGTTGGACTAGCGGCCTACAATGAGCAGTTCTTC.

The rearrangement uses TRBV27 and TRBJ1-1; the D is unclear. The V gene's germline CDR1 is MNHEY and CDR2 SMNVEV (reference sequence). Trimming took off 5 bases at V and 0 bases at J, with 13 bases between the two ends. This CDR3 spans 15 amino acids. The CDR3 DNA is TGTGCCAGCAGTCCCAATCGCGGGGTGAACACTGAAGCTTTCTTT. Translating gives CASSPNRGVNTEAFF.

The J gene is TRBJ2-3, the V gene TRBV28; 7 nucleotides line up with TRBD1. After removal of 2 bases from V and 1 base from J, the junction contained 0 bases not matched to a gene. CDR1 is MDHEN, CDR2 SYDVKM, per germline. CDR3 length: 14 amino acids. This CDR3 reads CASSLQGGTDTQYF. As DNA, the CDR3 is TGTGCCAGCAGTTTACAGGGGGGCACAGATACGCAGTATTTT.

The chain uses TRBV3-1 (or the pseudogene TRBV3-2) and TRBJ2-3; a weak D match, TRBD2 (7 bases). The CDR3 totals 17 residues. The germline V gene encodes CDR1 LGHDT and CDR2 YNNKEL (reference sequence). V was shortened by 4 bases and J by 1 base, with 18 bases between the two germline ends. CDR3 in DNA: TGTGCCAGCAGCCGGGGGGGCTACCCAAGAGGCACAGATACGCAGTATTTT. This codes for CASSRGGYPRGTDTQYF.

The gene calls are TRBV10-2 and TRBJ2-5; 8 bases map to TRBD2. The CDR3 sequence is 14 residues long. V lost 9 bases to trimming and J lost 6 bases; unmatched junction nucleotides: 12. Germline V gene data show CDR1 as WSHSY and CDR2 as SAAADI. DNA for the CDR3: TGCGCCAGTAATGAGAGCGGGGGAGGCAAGACCCAGTACTTC. Amino acids: CASNESGGGKTQYF.

The rearrangement uses TRBV15 and TRBJ2-7; TRBD1 aligns across 7 bases. The CDR3 length is 15 residues. After removal of 6 bases from V and 0 bases from J, the junction contained 8 bases not matched to a gene. Per germline, CDR1 LNHNV and CDR2 YYDKDF (reference sequence). The CDR3 DNA reads TGTGCCACCAGTGATAACAGGGGACCCTCCTACGAGCAGTACTTC. This encodes CATSDNRGPSYEQYF.

This clone was seen a single time. The rearrangement joins TRBV7-2 to TRBJ1-2, with 10 bases aligning to TRBD1. This CDR3 region has 15 residues. The germline V gene encodes CDR1 SGHTA and CDR2 FQGNSA. V was pared by 5 bases and J by 2 bases, with 5 bases of the junction left unmatched. The CDR3: CASSPQGQGNYGYTF. CDR3 nucleotide sequence: TGTGCCAGCAGCCCTCAGGGACAGGGGAACTATGGCTACACCTTC.

This chain connects TRBV30 to TRBJ2-3; 9 bases line up with TRBD2. The CDR3 runs 13 residues. J gave up 13 bases and V 7 bases, and 15 bases lay outside the gene matches. From germline, CDR1 is GTSNPN and CDR2 SVGIG (reference sequence). The CDR3 spells CAFSPSGEIRKYF. CDR3 nucleotides: TGTGCCTTCTCTCCTAGCGGGGAGATCAGAAAGTATTTT. Together with reference TRBV30 and TRBJ2-3, the CDR3 gives the full variable domain: SQTIHQWPATLVQPVGSPLSLECTVEGTSNPNLYWYRQAAGRGLQLLFYSVGIGQISSEVPQNLSASRPQDRQFILSSKKLLLSDSGFYLCAFSPSGEIRKYFGPGTRLTVL.

This sequence joins TRBV11-3 and TRBJ2-7, with D perhaps TRBD2 (5 bases). Between the trimmed V and J ends, which lost 5 bases and 2 bases, there was a span of 13 bases. This CDR3 spans 14 amino acids. CDR1 and CDR2 (germline): SGHNT, YENEEA. The CDR3 region has the DNA TGTGCCAGCAGCCCAGAGTGGGGAGCCTACGAGCAGTACTTC. Protein sequence: CASSPEWGAYEQYF.

This chain joins TRBV5-1 and TRBJ2-5; perhaps TRBD2 as D (6 bases). The CDR3 totals 15 residues. V was cut by 0 bases and J by 0 bases, with 9 bases left in between. The germline V gene encodes CDR1 SGHRS and CDR2 YFSETQ. The CDR3 DNA sequence: TGCGCCAGCAGCTTGGGGGACTGGCACCAAGAGACCCAGTACTTC. This encodes CASSLGDWHQETQYF.